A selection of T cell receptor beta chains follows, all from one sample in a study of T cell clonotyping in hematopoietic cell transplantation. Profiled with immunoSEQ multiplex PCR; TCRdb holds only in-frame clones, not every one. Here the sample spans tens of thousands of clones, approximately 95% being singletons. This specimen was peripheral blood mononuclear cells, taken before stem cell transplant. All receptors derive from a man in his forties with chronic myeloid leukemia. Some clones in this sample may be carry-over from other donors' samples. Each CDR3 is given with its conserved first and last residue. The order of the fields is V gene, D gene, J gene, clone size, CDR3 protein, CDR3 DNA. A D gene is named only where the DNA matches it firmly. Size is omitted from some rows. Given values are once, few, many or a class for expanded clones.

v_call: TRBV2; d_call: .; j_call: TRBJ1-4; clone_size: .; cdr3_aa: CASSVQGGGEKLFF; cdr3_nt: TGTGCCAGCAGTGTCCAGGGTGGCGGTGAAAAACTGTTTTTT
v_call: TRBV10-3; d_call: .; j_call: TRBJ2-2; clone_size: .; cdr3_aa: CAISDNVLGELFF; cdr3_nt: TGTGCCATCAGTGATAACGTACTCGGGGAGCTGTTTTTT
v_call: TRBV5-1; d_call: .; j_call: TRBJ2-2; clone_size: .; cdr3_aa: CASSLLDTRGTGELFF; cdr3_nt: TGCGCCAGCAGCTTGTTGGACACCCGAGGGACCGGGGAGCTGTTTTTT
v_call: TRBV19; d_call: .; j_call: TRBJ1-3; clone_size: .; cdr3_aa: CASSQSFSGNTIYF; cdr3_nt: TGTGCCAGTTCACAGAGTTTCTCTGGAAACACCATATATTTT
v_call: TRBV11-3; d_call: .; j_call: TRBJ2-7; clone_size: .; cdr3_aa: CASEMNSYEQYF; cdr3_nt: TGTGCCAGCGAGATGAACTCCTACGAGCAGTACTTC
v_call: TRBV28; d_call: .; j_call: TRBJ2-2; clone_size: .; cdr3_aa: CASRKVGKNTGELFF; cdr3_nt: TGTGCCAGCAGGAAAGTTGGGAAGAACACCGGGGAGCTGTTTTTT
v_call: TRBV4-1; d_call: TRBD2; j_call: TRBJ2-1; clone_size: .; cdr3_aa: CASSDKTSGLHNEQFF; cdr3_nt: TGCGCCAGCAGCGATAAGACTAGCGGGCTCCACAATGAGCAGTTCTTC
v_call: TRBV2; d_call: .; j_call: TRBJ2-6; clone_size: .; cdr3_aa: CASSDYRRSSGANVLTF; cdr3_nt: TGTGCCAGCAGTGACTACAGACGAAGCTCTGGGGCCAACGTCCTGACTTTC
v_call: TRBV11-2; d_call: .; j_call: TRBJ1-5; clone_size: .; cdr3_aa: CASSPLGGDQPQHF; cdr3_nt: TGTGCCAGCAGCCCCTTAGGAGGAGATCAGCCCCAGCATTTT
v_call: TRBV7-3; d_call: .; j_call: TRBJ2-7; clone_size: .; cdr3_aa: CASSQEGSSGNEQYF; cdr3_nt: TGTGCCAGCAGTCAAGAGGGGTCGAGCGGCAACGAGCAGTACTTC
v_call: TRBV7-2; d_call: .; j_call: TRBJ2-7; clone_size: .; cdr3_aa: CASSLQGYEQYF; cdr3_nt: TGTGCCAGCAGCCTACAGGGCTACGAGCAGTACTTC
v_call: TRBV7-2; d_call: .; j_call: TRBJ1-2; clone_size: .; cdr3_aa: CASSLPEDLANYGYTF; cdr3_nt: TGTGCCAGCAGCTTACCCGAGGACCTTGCTAACTATGGCTACACCTTC
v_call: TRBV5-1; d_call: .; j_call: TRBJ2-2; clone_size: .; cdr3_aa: CASSLAKSGELFF; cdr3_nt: TGCGCCAGCAGCCTAGCCAAGTCCGGGGAGCTGTTTTTT
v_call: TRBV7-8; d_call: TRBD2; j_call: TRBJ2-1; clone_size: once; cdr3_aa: CASSLDIELAGSPNEQFF; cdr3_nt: TGTGCCAGCAGCTTAGATATTGAACTAGCGGGTTCCCCCAATGAGCAGTTCTTC
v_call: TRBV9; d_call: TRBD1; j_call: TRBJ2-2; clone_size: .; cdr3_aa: CASSVRVGTGPTGELFF; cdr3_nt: TGTGCCAGCAGCGTACGGGTTGGGACAGGGCCCACCGGGGAGCTGTTTTTT
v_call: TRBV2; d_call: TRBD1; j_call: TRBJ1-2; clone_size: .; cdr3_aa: CASSLRGRDGYTF; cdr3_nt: TGTGCCAGCAGTCTAAGGGGGCGGGATGGCTACACCTTC
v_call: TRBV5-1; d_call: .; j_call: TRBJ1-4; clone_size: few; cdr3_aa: CASSSAASDEKLFF; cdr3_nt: TGCGCCAGCAGCTCCGCTGCCTCGGATGAAAAACTGTTTTTT
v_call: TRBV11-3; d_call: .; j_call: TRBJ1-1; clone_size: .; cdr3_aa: CASSLGGGMNTEAFF; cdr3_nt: TGTGCCAGCAGCCTAGGGGGAGGGATGAACACTGAAGCTTTCTTT
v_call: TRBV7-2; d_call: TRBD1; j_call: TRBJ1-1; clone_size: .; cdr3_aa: CASSRQTGGLNTEAFF; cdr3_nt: TGTGCCAGCAGTAGACAGACAGGGGGCCTGAACACTGAAGCTTTCTTT
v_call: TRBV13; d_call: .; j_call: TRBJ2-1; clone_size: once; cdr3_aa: CASSFGGGLSNEQFF; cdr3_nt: TGTGCCAGCAGCTTTGGCGGGGGCCTCTCCAATGAGCAGTTCTTC
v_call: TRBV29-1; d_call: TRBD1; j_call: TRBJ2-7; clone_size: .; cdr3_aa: CSVEGPGGFYEQYF; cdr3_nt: TGCAGCGTTGAAGGGCCAGGGGGATTCTACGAGCAGTACTTC
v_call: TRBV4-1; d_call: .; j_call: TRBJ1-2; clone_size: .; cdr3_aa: CASSQDGKAYYGYTF; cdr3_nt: TGCGCCAGCAGCCAAGATGGAAAGGCTTACTATGGCTACACCTTC
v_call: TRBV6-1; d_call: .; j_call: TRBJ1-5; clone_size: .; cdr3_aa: CATWLGGYSNQPQHF; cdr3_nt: TGTGCCACATGGCTCGGAGGGTATAGCAATCAGCCCCAGCATTTT
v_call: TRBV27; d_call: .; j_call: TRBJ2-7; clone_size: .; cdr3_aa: CASSPRRRSYEQYF; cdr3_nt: TGTGCCAGCAGTCCCCGGAGGCGATCCTACGAGCAGTACTTC
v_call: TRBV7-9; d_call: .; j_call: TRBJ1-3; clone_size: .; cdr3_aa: CASSPDLGNTIYF; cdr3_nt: TGTGCCAGCAGCCCAGACCTTGGAAACACCATATATTTT
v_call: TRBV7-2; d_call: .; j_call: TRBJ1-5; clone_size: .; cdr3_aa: CASSLDTQPQHF; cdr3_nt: TGTGCCAGCAGCTTAGACACGCAGCCCCAGCATTTT
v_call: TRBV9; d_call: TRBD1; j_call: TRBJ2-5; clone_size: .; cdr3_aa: CASSRGSGQAHFGETQYF; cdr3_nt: TGTGCCAGCTCTAGAGGATCAGGACAGGCCCACTTCGGGGAGACCCAGTACTTC
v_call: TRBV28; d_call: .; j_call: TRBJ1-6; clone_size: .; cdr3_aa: CASRPGSSYNSPLHF; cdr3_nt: TGTGCCAGCAGGCCCGGTAGCTCCTATAATTCACCCCTCCACTTT
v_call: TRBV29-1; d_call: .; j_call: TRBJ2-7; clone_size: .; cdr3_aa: CSAYGSANYEQYF; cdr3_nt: TGCAGCGCCTACGGGTCTGCGAACTACGAGCAGTACTTC
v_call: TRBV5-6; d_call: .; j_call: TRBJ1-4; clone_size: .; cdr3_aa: CASSLPDWGNNEKLFF; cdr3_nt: TGTGCCAGCAGCTTACCCGACTGGGGCAATAATGAAAAACTGTTTTTT
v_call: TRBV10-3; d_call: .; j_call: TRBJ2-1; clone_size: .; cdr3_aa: CAISERVTNEQFF; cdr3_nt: TGTGCCATCAGTGAACGGGTTACCAATGAGCAGTTCTTC
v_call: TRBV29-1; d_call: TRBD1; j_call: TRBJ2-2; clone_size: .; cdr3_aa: CSVTARRPRTGSNPGELFF; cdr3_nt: TGCAGCGTTACCGCGCGCCGTCCCAGGACAGGGAGCAACCCCGGGGAGCTGTTTTTT
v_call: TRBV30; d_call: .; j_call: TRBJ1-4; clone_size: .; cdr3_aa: CAWVHNEKLFF; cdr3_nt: TGTGCCTGGGTACATAATGAAAAACTGTTTTTT
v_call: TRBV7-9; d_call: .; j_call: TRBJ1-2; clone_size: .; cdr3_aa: CASGTMTGYTF; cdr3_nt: TGTGCCAGTGGCACCATGACGGGCTACACCTTC
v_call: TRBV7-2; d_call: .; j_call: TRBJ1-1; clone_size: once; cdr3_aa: CASSLTPMNTEAFF; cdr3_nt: TGTGCCAGCAGCTTAACCCCTATGAACACTGAAGCTTTCTTT
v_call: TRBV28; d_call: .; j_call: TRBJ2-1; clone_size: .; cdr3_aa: CASSFKVPGTTYNEQFF; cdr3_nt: TGTGCCAGCAGTTTTAAAGTCCCCGGGACAACCTACAATGAGCAGTTCTTC
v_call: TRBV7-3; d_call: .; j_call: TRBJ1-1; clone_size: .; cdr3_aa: CASSFGQYTEAFF; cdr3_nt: TGTGCCAGCAGCTTTGGGCAGTACACTGAAGCTTTCTTT
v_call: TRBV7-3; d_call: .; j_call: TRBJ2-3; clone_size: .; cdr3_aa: CASSLLSTDTQYF; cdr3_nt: TGTGCCAGCAGCTTACTTAGCACAGATACGCAGTATTTT
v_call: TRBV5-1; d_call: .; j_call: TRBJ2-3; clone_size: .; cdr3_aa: CASSLGDTQYF; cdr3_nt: TGCGCCAGCAGCTTGGGAGATACGCAGTATTTT
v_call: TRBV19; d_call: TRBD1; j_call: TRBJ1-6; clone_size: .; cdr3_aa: CASSGDRGQNNSPLHF; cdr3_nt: TGTGCCAGTAGCGGCGACAGGGGGCAAAATAATTCACCCCTCCACTTT
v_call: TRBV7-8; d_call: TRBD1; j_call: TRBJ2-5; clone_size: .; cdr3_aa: CASRRGQPEETQYF; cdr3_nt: TGTGCCAGCAGAAGGGGACAGCCGGAAGAGACCCAGTACTTC
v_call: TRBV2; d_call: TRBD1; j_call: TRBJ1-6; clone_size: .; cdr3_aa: CASSGTANSPLHF; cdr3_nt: TGTGCCAGCAGCGGGACAGCCAATTCGCCCCTCCACTTT
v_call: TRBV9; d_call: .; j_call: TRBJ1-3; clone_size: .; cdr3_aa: CASSVIDGNTIYF; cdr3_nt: TGTGCCAGCAGCGTCATTGATGGAAACACCATATATTTT
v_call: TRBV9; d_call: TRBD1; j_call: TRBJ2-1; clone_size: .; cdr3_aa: CASSVGGQGDNEQFF; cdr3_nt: TGTGCCAGCAGCGTAGGGGGACAGGGGGACAATGAGCAGTTCTTC
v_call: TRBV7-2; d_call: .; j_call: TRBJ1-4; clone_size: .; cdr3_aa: CASSLRGRGATNEKLFF; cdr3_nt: TGTGCCAGCAGCTTACGAGGGCGAGGGGCAACTAATGAAAAACTGTTTTTT
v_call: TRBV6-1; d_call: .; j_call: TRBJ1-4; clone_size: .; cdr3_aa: CASSERGVGEKLFF; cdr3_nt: TGTGCCAGCAGTGAAAGGGGGGTTGGTGAAAAACTGTTTTTT
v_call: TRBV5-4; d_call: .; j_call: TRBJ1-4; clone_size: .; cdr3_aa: CASSLNPEGSEKLFF; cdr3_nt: TGTGCCAGCAGCTTGAATCCCGAGGGTAGCGAAAAACTGTTTTTT
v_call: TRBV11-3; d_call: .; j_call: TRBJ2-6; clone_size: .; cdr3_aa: CASSSPGWANVLTF; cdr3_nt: TGTGCCAGCAGCTCCCCAGGGTGGGCCAACGTCCTGACTTTC
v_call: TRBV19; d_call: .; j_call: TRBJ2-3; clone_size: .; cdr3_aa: CASSIDLEGITDTQYF; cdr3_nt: TGTGCCAGTAGTATAGATCTGGAGGGGATCACAGATACGCAGTATTTT
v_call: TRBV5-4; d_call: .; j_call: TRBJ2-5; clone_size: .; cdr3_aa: CASSHRDTYQETQYF; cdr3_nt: TGTGCCAGCAGCCACCGGGACACCTACCAAGAGACCCAGTACTTC
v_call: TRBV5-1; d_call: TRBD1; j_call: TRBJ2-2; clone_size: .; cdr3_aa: CASSFGQGDGELFF; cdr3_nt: TGCGCCAGCAGCTTTGGACAGGGCGACGGGGAGCTGTTTTTT
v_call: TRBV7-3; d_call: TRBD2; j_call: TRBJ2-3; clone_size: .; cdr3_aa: CASSSGLAGDHDTQYF; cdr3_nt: TGTGCCAGCAGCTCCGGACTAGCGGGGGATCATGATACGCAGTATTTT
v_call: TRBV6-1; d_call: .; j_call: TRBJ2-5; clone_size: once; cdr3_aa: CASRERLLETQYF; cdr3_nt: TGTGCCAGCAGGGAAAGGTTATTGGAGACCCAGTACTTC
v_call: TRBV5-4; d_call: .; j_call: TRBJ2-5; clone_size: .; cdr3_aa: CASSLDSTETQYF; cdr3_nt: TGTGCCAGCAGTTTAGACAGTACCGAGACCCAGTACTTC
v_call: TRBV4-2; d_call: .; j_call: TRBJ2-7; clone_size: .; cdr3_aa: CASSLGSETYEQYF; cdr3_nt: TGTGCCAGCAGCTTAGGCTCAGAAACCTACGAGCAGTACTTC
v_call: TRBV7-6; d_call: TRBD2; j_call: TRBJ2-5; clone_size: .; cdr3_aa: CASSLVSATSGGEETQYF; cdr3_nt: TGTGCCAGCAGCTTAGTCTCCGCGACTAGCGGGGGTGAGGAGACCCAGTACTTC